This TCR beta chain was sequenced for a study of blood T cell repertoires in COVID-19. Germline lookup yields CDR1 GTSNPN and CDR2 SVGIG (reference sequence). With 8 bases clipped from V and 2 bases from J, the junction kept 6 bases outside the gene matches. The CDR3 consists of 13 residues. Using immunoSEQ multiplex PCR, the repertoire was profiled, and TCRdb retains in-frame clones only, with some absent. The repertoire consists of 95,000 to 150,000 clones, with under 85% occurring once and the leading ten covering 10% to 15%. Sequencing used peripheral blood. The chain combines TRBV30 with TRBJ2-3; 8 positions match TRBD2. The sequence was collected from a man aged 60 to 69 with acute or convalescent COVID-19. The CDR3 DNA reads as TGTGCCCGGGCGGGGGGTGACACAGATACGCAGTATTTT. It encodes CARAGGDTDTQYF.